These 21 T cell receptor beta chains were sequenced from one sample in a study of blood T cell repertoires in COVID-19. Libraries were prepared by immunoSEQ multiplex PCR; TCRdb keeps only in-frame clonotypes and omits some of them. The table has about 420,000 clones, approximately 90% seen once; the top ten hold 0.8% to 1%. Sequencing was performed on peripheral blood. These receptors all stem from a man between 18 and 29 years old with COVID-19, enrolled during active disease.

This clone was found once. This chain joins TRBV6-5 and TRBJ2-2; possible D gene TRBD1, 6 bases. Germline CDR1 and CDR2: MNHEY and SVGAGI. V gave up 6 bases and J gave up 1 base, with 9 bases separating them. This CDR3 contains 14 residues. The CDR3 nucleotides are TGTGCCAGCAGCTCCAGGGGGAACACCGGGGAGCTGTTTTTT. Protein: CASSSRGNTGELFF.

V gene TRBV10-3 combines with J gene TRBJ2-7; 10 bases agree with TRBD1. Trimming at V came to 11 bases and at J to 6 bases, leaving 10 bases not matched to a gene. Germline values: CDR1 ENHRY, CDR2 SYGVKD. The CDR3 is 13 residues long. CDR3 DNA: TGTGCCGCCAAACCGGGACAGGGGATCGAGCAGTACTTC. This encodes CAAKPGQGIEQYF.

For the CDR3, the DNA is TGTGCCACCAGCTCCTACAGGGCTGGTAACTATGGCTACACCTTC. Protein product: CATSSYRAGNYGYTF. The gene calls are TRBV15 and TRBJ1-2, with a weak D call TRBD1 (6 bases). CDR1 and CDR2 from the germline V gene are LNHNV and YYDKDF (reference sequence). The CDR3 is 15 residues long. V gave up 5 bases and J gave up 1 base, with 14 bases separating them.

The chain recombines TRBV5-1 with TRBJ2-1; the match to TRBD2 covers 9 bases. The CDR3 spans 16 residues. Germline CDR1 is SGHRS and CDR2 is YFSETQ. The ends lost 4 bases at V and 7 bases at J; junction bases unmatched: 12. The CDR3: CASSGVAGDGPNEQFF. For the CDR3, the DNA is TGCGCCAGCAGCGGGGTAGCGGGAGACGGTCCGAATGAGCAGTTCTTC.

V usage is TRBV6-2 or TRBV6-3 and J usage is TRBJ2-7; possibly TRBD1 for D (5 bases). Germline loops: CDR1 MNHEY, CDR2 SVGEGT. CDR3 length: 12 residues. V lost 6 bases to trimming and J lost 4 bases, with 10 bases between them. The CDR3: CASSQRGYEQYF. Here the CDR3 DNA reads TGTGCCAGCAGCCAAAGGGGTTACGAGCAGTACTTC.

This clone was counted a few times. V is TRBV3-1 (or the pseudogene TRBV3-2) and J is TRBJ2-7; tentatively, D is TRBD1 (6 bases). Per germline, CDR1 LGHDT and CDR2 YNNKEL (reference sequence). CDR3 length: 13 residues. Trimming removed 3 bases from V and 3 bases from J, with 9 bases in between. The CDR3 DNA follows: TGTGCCAGCAGCCATGGACAGAACTACGAGCAGTACTTC. Translation gives CASSHGQNYEQYF.

V usage is TRBV2 and J usage is TRBJ1-4; D perhaps matches TRBD1 (5 bases). The CDR3 is 14 residues long. The germline V gene encodes CDR1 SNHLY and CDR2 FYNNEI. V lost 6 bases, J lost 4 bases, and 12 bases lay in between. In nucleotides, the CDR3 is TGTGCCAGCAGGGCTCAGGGCTTTAATGAAAAACTGTTTTTT. Residues: CASRAQGFNEKLFF.

The chain uses TRBV11-2 and TRBJ1-6; D gene ambiguous. The V gene lost 7 bases and the J gene lost 4 bases, with 8 bases spanning the gap. Germline CDR1 and CDR2: SGHAT and FQNNGV. This CDR3 has 13 amino acids. CDR3 region: CASTYGYNSPLHF. The CDR3, as DNA: TGTGCCAGCACCTATGGTTATAATTCACCCCTCCACTTT.

This chain links TRBV3-1 (or the pseudogene TRBV3-2) with TRBJ1-3, with D possibly TRBD1 on 5 matching bases. The CDR3 is 15 residues long. V lost 3 bases to trimming and J lost 5 bases, with 14 bases between them. Per the germline V gene, CDR1 is LGHDT and CDR2 is YNNKEL (reference sequence). CDR3 bases: TGTGCCAGCAGCCACCGTTGGGGGGTGAGAAACACCATATATTTT. Translating it yields CASSHRWGVRNTIYF.

This clone was seen more than once but under ten times. This rearrangement joins TRBV7-9 to TRBJ2-7; TRBD2 aligns across 9 bases. Germline V lookup: CDR1 SEHNR, CDR2 FQNEAQ (reference sequence). This CDR3 is 17 amino acids long. After removal of 0 bases from V and 8 bases from J, the junction contained 14 bases not matched to a gene. The CDR3 coding sequence is TGTGCCAGCAGCTTAGCGGTGGATAATAGCGGGAGTACCCAGCAGTACTTC. Translating gives CASSLAVDNSGSTQQYF.

The J gene is TRBJ1-1, the V gene TRBV23-1; no clear D. TRBV23-1 is reported as an ORF; its role is uncertain. Trimming stripped 0 bases from V and 2 bases from J, with 13 bases between. The CDR3 has 16 amino acids. As DNA, the CDR3 is TGCGCCAGCAGTCAATCTAGTGGTGAAAACAACACTGAAGCTTTCTTT. Translated: CASSQSSGENNTEAFF.

The chain combines TRBV7-8 with TRBJ2-7; 12 bases are shared with TRBD2. This CDR3 contains 18 residues. The trim removed 5 bases at V and 3 bases at J, leaving 14 bases unmatched. CDR1 is SGHVS, CDR2 FQNEAQ, per germline. The CDR3 spells CASSQSGTSGFYSYEQYF. CDR3 bases: TGTGCCAGCAGCCAGTCCGGGACTAGCGGGTTTTACAGCTACGAGCAGTACTTC.

The chain is built from TRBV5-1 and TRBJ2-7; 9 bases align to TRBD2. The CDR3 runs 16 residues. Germline trimming cut 4 bases from V and 7 bases from J; bases unmatched to any gene: 15. CDR1 and CDR2 from the germline V gene are SGHRS and YFSETQ. CDR3 bases: TGCGCCAGCAGCCGAAACCCTCTAGCGGGGTTAGGGGAGCAGTACTTC. Amino acids: CASSRNPLAGLGEQYF.

The sample holds one count of this clone. V and J are TRBV7-2 and TRBJ1-6, with 7 bases lining up with TRBD1. The CDR3 contains 14 residues. Germline V gene sequence: CDR1 SGHTA, CDR2 FQGNSA. After removal of 1 base from V and 7 bases from J, the junction contained 1 base not matched to a gene. The DNA of the CDR3 is TGTGCCAGCAGCTTAGTGGGACAGAATTCACCCCTCCACTTT. This encodes CASSLVGQNSPLHF.

The chain links TRBV2 to TRBJ1-2, with 8 bases identical to TRBD1. Germline CDR1 and CDR2: SNHLY and FYNNEI. This CDR3 has 15 residues. J was trimmed by 2 bases and V by 7 bases; bases with no gene match: 9. CDR3 in DNA: TGTGCCAGCATCCCGGACAGGGAAAGAAACTATGGCTACACCTTC. Amino acids: CASIPDRERNYGYTF. Looking up the rest from reference TRBV2 and TRBJ1-2 gives the full variable domain: EPEVTQTPSHQVTQMGQEVILRCVPISNHLYFYWYRQILGQKVEFLVSFYNNEISEKSEIFDDQFSVERPDGSNFTLKIRSTKLEDSAMYFCASIPDRERNYGYTFGSGTRLTVV.

This clone occurred a few times. The V gene is TRBV29-1, the J gene TRBJ1-6; tentative D call: TRBD1 (6 bases). Germline V gene sequence: CDR1 SQVTM, CDR2 ANQGSEA. The CDR3 is 15 residues long. Trimming took off 6 bases at V and 3 bases at J, with 15 bases between the two ends. Written as DNA, the CDR3 is TGCAGCGTCGAAAGGTGGACAGTCTATAATTCACCCCTCCACTTT. The encoded protein is CSVERWTVYNSPLHF.

This clone was detected once. The chain links TRBV28 to TRBJ1-2; TRBD1 aligns across 8 bases. The CDR3 runs to 15 residues. Germline V gives CDR1 MDHEN, CDR2 SYDVKM. J was trimmed by 4 bases and V by 3 bases; bases with no gene match: 7. Written as DNA, the CDR3 is TGTGCCAGCAGTTTGCGGACAGGGCTCCCCTATGGCTACACCTTC. Amino acids: CASSLRTGLPYGYTF.

This clone was observed a handful of times. V is TRBV19 and J is TRBJ1-2; 7 bases line up with TRBD1. Germline CDR1 reads LNHDA; CDR2 reads SQIVND (reference sequence). The CDR3 covers 19 residues. The J segment lost 2 bases and the V segment lost 3 bases, leaving 18 bases of the junction unmatched. The CDR3 reads CASSIIGNYLGTANYGYTF. The CDR3 DNA is TGTGCCAGTAGTATTATAGGAAACTACCTTGGGACAGCAAACTATGGCTACACCTTC.

V usage is TRBV14 and J usage is TRBJ2-5; D gene ambiguous. V was trimmed by 0 bases and J by 5 bases, leaving 16 bases between them. The length of the CDR3 is 16 residues. The germline gives CDR1 SGHDN, CDR2 FVKESK. CDR3 residues: CASSQEEFGLTETQYF. CDR3 in DNA: TGTGCCAGCAGCCAAGAGGAGTTCGGATTGACGGAGACCCAGTACTTC.

The J gene is TRBJ2-6, the V gene TRBV4-2; no firm D call. The CDR3 contains 16 residues. Germline CDR1 and CDR2: LGHNA and YNFKEQ. V was trimmed by 1 base and J by 4 bases, leaving 11 bases between them. The chain's CDR3 is CASSQGSRPGANVLTF. CDR3 bases: TGTGCCAGCAGCCAAGGATCTAGGCCCGGGGCCAACGTCCTGACTTTC.

V is TRBV11-2 and J is TRBJ2-7; TRBD2 aligns across 7 bases. V shed 4 bases and J 4 bases; nucleotides not matched to a gene: 22. Germline V gene data show CDR1 as SGHAT and CDR2 as FQNNGV. This CDR3 spans 19 amino acids. The CDR3 region has the DNA TGTGCCAGCAGCTCCGGCCGGGGGAGGGAGCGGGAATCTAATTACGAGCAGTACTTC. It encodes CASSSGRGRERESNYEQYF.